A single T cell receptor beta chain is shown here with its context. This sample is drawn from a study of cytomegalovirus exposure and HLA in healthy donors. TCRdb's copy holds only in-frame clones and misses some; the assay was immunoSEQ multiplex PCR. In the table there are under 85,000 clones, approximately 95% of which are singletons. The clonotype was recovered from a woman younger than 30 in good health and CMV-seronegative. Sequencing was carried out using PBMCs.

The CDR3 protein is CASVLRDTYNEQFF. CDR3 DNA: TGTGCCAGCGTCCTCCGAGACACCTACAATGAGCAGTTCTTC. The V call is TRBV7-9, the J call TRBJ2-1; D unresolved. The CDR3 is 14 amino acids. From germline, CDR1 is SEHNR and CDR2 FQNEAQ (reference sequence). V lost 8 bases, J lost 2 bases, and 13 bases lay in between.